This T cell receptor (beta chain) was recorded in a study of OX40 agonist ivuxolimab in advanced cancers. As for the study in general: Patients received the agonistic anti-OX40 (CD134) antibody ivuxolimab.

Clones were read by immunoSEQ multiplex PCR, and TCRdb kept only the in-frame ones, dropping some. The sample includes tens of thousands of clones, about four fifths seen only once; the top ten take 3% to 3.5%. Exclusion applied to patients with autoimmune disease history or systemic immunosuppression. After removal of 0 bases from V and 4 bases from J, the junction contained 11 bases not matched to a gene. Per germline, CDR1 LGHNT and CDR2 FRNRAP. CDR3 length: 18 residues. On this clone itself: Its antigen is currently unknown.

Study-level results: CD8+ T cells were the subset that, on average, had more expanded clones than CD4+. With doses of 0.1-3.0 mg/kg, partial responders showed among the lowest clonal expansion.

Sequencing was performed on CD4+ or CD8+ T cells sorted from blood, taken in a trial of the OX40 agonist ivuxolimab. This clonotype was obtained from an adult with an advanced solid tumor such as melanoma, head and neck, liver or kidney cancer. This chain uses TRBV12-5 with TRBJ2-1; 8 nucleotides agree with TRBD1. As DNA, the CDR3 is TGTGCTAGTGGTTTGGTACAGGGCGGGGACAGGCGATACAATGAGCAGTTCTTC. It yields the protein CASGLVQGGDRRYNEQFF. Complete variable domain (other parts from reference TRBV12-5 and TRBJ2-1): DARVTQTPRHKVTEMGQEVTMRCQPILGHNTVFWYRQTMMQGLELLAYFRNRAPLDDSGMPKDRFSAEMPDATLATLKIQPSEPRDSAVYFCASGLVQGGDRRYNEQFFGPGTRLTVL.